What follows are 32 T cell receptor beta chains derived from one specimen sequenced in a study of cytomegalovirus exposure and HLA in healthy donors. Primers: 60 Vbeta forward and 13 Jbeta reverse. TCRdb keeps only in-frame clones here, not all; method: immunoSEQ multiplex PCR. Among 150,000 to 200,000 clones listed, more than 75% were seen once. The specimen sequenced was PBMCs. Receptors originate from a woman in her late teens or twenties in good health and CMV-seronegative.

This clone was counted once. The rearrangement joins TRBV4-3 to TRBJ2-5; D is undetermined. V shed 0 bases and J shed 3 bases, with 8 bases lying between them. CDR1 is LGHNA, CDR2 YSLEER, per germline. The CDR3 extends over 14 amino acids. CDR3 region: CASSQEVTKETQYF. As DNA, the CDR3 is TGCGCCAGCAGCCAAGAGGTGACAAAAGAGACCCAGTACTTC.

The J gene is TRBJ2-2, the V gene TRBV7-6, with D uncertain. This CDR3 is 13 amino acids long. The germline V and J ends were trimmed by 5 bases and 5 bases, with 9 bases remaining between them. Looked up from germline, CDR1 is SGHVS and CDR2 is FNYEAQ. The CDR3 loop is CASSIQETGELFF. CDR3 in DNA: TGTGCCAGCAGCATTCAGGAAACCGGGGAGCTGTTTTTT.

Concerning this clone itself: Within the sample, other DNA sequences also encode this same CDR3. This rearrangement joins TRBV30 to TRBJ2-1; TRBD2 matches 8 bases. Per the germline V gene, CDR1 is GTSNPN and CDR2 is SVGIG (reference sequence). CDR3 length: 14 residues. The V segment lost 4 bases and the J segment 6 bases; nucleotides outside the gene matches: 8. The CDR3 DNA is TGTGCCTGGAACCCGGGACTAGATTCCAATGAGCAGTTCTTC. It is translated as CAWNPGLDSNEQFF.

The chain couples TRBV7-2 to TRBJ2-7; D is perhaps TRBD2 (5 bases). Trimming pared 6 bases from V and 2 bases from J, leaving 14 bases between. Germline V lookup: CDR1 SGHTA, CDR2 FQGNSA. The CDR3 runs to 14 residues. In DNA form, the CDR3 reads TGTGCCAGCAGTCTATTGACTAAAACCTACGAGCAGTACTTC. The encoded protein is CASSLLTKTYEQYF.

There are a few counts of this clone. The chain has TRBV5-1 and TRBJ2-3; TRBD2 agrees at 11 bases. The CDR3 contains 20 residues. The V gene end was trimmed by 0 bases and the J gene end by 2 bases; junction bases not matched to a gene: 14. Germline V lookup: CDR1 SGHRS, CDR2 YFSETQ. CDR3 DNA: TGCGCCAGCAGCTTGGATCCCCTAGCGGGGGGCGCGCCACCCACAGATACGCAGTATTTT. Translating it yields CASSLDPLAGGAPPTDTQYF.

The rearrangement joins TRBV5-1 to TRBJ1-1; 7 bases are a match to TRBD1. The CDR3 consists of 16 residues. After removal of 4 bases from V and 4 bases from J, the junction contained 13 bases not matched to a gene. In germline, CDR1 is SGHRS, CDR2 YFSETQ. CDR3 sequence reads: CASSPTNRGHGTEAFF. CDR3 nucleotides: TGCGCCAGCAGCCCGACTAACAGGGGCCACGGCACTGAAGCTTTCTTT.

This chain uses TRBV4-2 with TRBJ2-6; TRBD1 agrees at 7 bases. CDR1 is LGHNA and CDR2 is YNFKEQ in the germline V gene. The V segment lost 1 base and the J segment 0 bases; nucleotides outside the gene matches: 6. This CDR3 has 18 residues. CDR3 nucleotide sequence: TGTGCCAGCAGCCAAGGAGGGGGCCAGGGCTCTGGGGCCAACGTCCTGACTTTC. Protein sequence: CASSQGGGQGSGANVLTF.

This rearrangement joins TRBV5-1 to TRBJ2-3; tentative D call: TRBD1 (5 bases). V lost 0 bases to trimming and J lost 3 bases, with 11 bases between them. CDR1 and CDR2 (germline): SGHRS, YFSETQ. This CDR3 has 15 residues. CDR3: CASSLGSGSTDTQYF. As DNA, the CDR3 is TGCGCCAGCAGCTTGGGGTCAGGGTCAACAGATACGCAGTATTTT.

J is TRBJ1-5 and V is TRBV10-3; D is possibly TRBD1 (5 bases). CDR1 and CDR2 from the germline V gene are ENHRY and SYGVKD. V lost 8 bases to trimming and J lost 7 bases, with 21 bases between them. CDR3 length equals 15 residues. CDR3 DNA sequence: TGTGCCATCGGGGAGGGGCGAGGAAGGGACCAGCCCCAGCATTTT. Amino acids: CAIGEGRGRDQPQHF.

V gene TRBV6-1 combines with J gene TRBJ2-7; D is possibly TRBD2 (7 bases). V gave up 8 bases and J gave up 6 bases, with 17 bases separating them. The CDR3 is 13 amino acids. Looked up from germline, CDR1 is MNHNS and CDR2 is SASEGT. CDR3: CASSLGGDTEQYF. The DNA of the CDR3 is TGTGCCAGCTCCCTTGGGGGGGACACCGAGCAGTACTTC.

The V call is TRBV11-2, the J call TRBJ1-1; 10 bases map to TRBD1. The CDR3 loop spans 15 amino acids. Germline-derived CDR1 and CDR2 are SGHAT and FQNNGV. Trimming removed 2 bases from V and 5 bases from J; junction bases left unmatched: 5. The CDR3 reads CASSLIPGQGTEAFF. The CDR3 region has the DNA TGTGCCAGCAGCTTAATTCCGGGACAGGGGACTGAAGCTTTCTTT.

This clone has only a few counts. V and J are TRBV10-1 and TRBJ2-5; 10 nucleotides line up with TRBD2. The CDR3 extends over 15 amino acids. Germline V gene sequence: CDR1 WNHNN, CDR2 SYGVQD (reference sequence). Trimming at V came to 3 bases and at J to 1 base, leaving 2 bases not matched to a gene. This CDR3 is CASSDSGGTQETQYF. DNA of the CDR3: TGCGCCAGCAGTGATAGCGGGGGGACCCAAGAGACCCAGTACTTC.

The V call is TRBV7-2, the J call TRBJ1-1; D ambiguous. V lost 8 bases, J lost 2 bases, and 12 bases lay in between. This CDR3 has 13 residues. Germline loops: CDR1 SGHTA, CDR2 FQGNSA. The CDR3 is CASWRAGNTEAFF. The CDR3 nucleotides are TGTGCCAGCTGGAGGGCAGGCAACACTGAAGCTTTCTTT.

This chain's CDR3 is CASSFRMPGISGANVLTF. CDR3 coding DNA: TGTGCCAGCAGCTTTAGGATGCCAGGGATCTCTGGGGCCAACGTCCTGACTTTC. V gene TRBV11-3 combines with J gene TRBJ2-6, with D possibly TRBD1 on 5 matching bases. Between the trimmed V and J ends, which lost 3 bases and 0 bases, there was a span of 15 bases. The CDR3 covers 18 residues. Germline values: CDR1 SGHNT, CDR2 YENEEA.

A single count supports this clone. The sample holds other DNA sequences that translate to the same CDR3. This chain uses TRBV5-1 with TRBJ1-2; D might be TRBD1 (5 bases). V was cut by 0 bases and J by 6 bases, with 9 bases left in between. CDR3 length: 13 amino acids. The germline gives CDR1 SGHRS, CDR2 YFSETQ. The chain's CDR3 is CASSLAQGDGYTF. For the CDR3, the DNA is TGCGCCAGCAGCTTGGCCCAGGGTGATGGCTACACCTTC.

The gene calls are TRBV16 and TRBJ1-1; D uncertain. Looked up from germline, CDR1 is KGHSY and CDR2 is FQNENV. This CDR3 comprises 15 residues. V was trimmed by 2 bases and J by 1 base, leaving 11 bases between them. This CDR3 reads CASSQQGGANTEAFF. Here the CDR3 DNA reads TGTGCCAGCAGCCAACAAGGCGGAGCGAACACTGAAGCTTTCTTT.

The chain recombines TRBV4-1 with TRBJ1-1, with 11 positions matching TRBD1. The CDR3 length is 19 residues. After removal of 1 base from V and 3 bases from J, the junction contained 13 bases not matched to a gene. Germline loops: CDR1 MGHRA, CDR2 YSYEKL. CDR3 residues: CASSQGDGTGGLLDTEAFF. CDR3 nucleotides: TGCGCCAGCAGCCAAGGGGACGGGACAGGGGGACTTTTGGACACTGAAGCTTTCTTT.

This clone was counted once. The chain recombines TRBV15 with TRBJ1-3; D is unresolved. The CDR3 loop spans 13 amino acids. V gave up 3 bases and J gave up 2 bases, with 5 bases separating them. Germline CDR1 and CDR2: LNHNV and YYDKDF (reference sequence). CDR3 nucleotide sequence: TGTGCCACCAGCAGTGACACTGGAAACACCATATATTTT. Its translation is CATSSDTGNTIYF.

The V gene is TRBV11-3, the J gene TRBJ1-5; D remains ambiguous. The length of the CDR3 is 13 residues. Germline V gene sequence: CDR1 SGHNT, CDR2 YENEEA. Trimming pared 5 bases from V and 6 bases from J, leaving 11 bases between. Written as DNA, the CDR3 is TGTGCCAGCAGCCCCATGAGCCCTCAGCCCCAGCATTTT. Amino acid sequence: CASSPMSPQPQHF.

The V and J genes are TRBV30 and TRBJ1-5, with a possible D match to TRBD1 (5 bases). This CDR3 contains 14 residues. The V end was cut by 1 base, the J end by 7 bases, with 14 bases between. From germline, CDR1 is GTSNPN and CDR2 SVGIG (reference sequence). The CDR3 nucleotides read TGTGCCTGGAGTGGTCCTGGGGCTCGGCAGCCCCAGCATTTT. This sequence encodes CAWSGPGARQPQHF.

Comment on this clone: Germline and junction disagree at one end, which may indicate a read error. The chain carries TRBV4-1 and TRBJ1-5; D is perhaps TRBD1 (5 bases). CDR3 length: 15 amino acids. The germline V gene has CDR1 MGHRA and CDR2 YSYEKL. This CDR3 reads CASSQAGSSAEPQHF. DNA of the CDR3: TGCGCCAGCAGTCAAGCAGGGTCTTCAGCCGAGCCCCAGCATTTT.

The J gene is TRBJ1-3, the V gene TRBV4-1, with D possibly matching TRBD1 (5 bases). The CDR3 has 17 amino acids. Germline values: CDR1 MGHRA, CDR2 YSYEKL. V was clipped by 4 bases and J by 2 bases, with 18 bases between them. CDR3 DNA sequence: TGCGCCAGCAGCCCCTCGCGGGGCGGAATCGCTGGAAACACCATATATTTT. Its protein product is CASSPSRGGIAGNTIYF.

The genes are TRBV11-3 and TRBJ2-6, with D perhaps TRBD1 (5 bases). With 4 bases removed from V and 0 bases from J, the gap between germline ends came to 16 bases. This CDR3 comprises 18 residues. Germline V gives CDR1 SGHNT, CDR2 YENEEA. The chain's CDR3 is CASSSRRGSNSGANVLTF. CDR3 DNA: TGTGCCAGCAGCTCCCGTAGGGGCTCAAACTCTGGGGCCAACGTCCTGACTTTC.

Here the CDR3 reads CASSVHRGQGATLSLYGYTF. DNA of the CDR3: TGTGCCAGCAGTGTCCATCGGGGACAGGGGGCAACACTGTCTCTCTATGGCTACACCTTC. V is TRBV6-1 and J is TRBJ1-2; TRBD1 matches 12 bases. The CDR3 sequence is 20 residues long. Germline CDR1 MNHNS, CDR2 SASEGT. V lost 4 bases to trimming and J lost 4 bases; unmatched junction nucleotides: 19.

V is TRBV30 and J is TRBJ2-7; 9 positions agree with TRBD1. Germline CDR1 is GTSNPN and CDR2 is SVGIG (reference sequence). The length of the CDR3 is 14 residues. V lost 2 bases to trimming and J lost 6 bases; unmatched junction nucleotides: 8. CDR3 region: CAWSSGQGLAEQYF. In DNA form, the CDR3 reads TGTGCCTGGAGTTCGGGACAGGGACTTGCCGAGCAGTACTTC.

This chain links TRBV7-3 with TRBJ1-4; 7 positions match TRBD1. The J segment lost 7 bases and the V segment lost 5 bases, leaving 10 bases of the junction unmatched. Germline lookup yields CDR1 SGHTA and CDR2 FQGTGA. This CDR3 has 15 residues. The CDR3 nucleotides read TGTGCCAGCAGCAAAACAGGGGACCTCGGTGAAAAACTGTTTTTT. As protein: CASSKTGDLGEKLFF.

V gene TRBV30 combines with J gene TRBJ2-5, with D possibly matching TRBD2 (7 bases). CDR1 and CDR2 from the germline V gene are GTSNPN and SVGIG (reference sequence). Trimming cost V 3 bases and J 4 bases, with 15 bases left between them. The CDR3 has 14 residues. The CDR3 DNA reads TGTGCCTGGAGGCCCCCAAGGGGGGGAGAGACCCAGTACTTC. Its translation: CAWRPPRGGETQYF.

The CDR3 reads CASSGGGTYRVANEQFF. The DNA of the CDR3 is TGTGCCAGCAGCGGAGGAGGGACTTACCGTGTGGCGAATGAGCAGTTCTTC. This chain joins TRBV9 and TRBJ2-1, with a possible D match to TRBD2 (6 bases). CDR3 size: 17 residues. Per the germline V gene, CDR1 is SGDLS and CDR2 is YYNGEE. V was cut by 3 bases and J by 7 bases, with 23 bases left in between. The full variable domain, with the rest looked up from reference TRBV9 and TRBJ2-1, is DSGVTQTPKHLITATGQRVTLRCSPRSGDLSVYWYQQSLDQGLQFLIQYYNGEERAKGNILERFSAQQFPDLHSELNLSSLELGDSALYFCASSGGGTYRVANEQFFGPGTRLTVL.

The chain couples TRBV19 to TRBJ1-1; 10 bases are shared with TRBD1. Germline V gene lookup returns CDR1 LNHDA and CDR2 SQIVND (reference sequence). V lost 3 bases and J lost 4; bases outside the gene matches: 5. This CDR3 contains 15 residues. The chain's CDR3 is CASSIVGTGVTEAFF. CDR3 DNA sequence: TGTGCCAGTAGTATCGTCGGGACAGGGGTCACTGAAGCTTTCTTT.

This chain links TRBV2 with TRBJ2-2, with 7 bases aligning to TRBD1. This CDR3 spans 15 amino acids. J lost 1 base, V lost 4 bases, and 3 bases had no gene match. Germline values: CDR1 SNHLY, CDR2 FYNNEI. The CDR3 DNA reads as TGTGCCAGCAGTGTAGGGGACAGGAACACCGGGGAGCTGTTTTTT. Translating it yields CASSVGDRNTGELFF.

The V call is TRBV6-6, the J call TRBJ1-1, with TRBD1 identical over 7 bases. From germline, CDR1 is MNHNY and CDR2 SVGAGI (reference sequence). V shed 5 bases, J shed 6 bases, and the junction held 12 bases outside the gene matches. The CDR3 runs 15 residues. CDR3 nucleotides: TGTGCCAGCAGTACCTTAACAGGGGATTCTTCTGAAGCTTTCTTT. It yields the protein CASSTLTGDSSEAFF.

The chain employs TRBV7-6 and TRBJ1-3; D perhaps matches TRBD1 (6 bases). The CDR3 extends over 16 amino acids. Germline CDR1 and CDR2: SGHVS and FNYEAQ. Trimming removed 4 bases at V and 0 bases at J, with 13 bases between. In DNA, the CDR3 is TGTGCCAGCAGCTCCCAGGGGCCCAGCTCTGGAAACACCATATATTTT. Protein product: CASSSQGPSSGNTIYF.